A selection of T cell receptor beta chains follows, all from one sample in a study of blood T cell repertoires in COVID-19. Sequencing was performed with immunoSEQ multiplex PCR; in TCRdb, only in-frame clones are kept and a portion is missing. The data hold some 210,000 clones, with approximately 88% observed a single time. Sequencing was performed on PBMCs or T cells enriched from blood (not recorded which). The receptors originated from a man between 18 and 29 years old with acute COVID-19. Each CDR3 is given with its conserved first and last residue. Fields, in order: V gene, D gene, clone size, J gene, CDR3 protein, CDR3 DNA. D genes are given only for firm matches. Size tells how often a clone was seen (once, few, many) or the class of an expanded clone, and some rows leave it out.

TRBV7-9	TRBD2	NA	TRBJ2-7	CASSLGRTSVGEQYF	TGTGCCAGCAGCTTAGGACGGACTAGCGTCGGAGAGCAGTACTTC
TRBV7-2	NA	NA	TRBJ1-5	CASSLSTGNQPQHF	TGTGCCAGCAGCTTATCAACAGGCAATCAGCCCCAGCATTTT
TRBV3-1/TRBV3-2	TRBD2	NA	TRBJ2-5	CASSPRLAAQETQYF	TGTGCCAGCAGCCCCCGACTAGCGGCCCAAGAGACCCAGTACTTC
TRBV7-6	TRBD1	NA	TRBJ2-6	CASSTKQGLPVSGANVLTF	TGTGCCAGCAGCACCAAACAGGGGCTCCCGGTGTCTGGGGCCAACGTCCTGACTTTC
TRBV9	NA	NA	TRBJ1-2	CASSVGGFYGYTF	TGTGCCAGCAGCGTAGGCGGATTCTATGGCTACACCTTC
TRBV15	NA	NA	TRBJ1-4	CATSRDGGNDEKLFF	TGTGCCACCAGCAGAGATGGCGGGAACGATGAAAAACTGTTTTTT
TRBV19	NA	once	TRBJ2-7	CASSLRFTKNYEQYF	TGTGCCAGTAGTCTACGATTTACTAAAAACTACGAGCAGTACTTC
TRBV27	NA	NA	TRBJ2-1	CASSPGTIYNEQFF	TGTGCCAGCAGTCCCGGGACAATATACAATGAGCAGTTCTTC
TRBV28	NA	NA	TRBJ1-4	CASRGPQAPNEKLFF	TGTGCCAGCAGGGGCCCACAGGCCCCTAATGAAAAACTGTTTTTT
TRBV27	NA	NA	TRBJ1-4	CASSGGTLEKLFF	TGTGCCAGCAGTGGTGGGACACTTGAAAAACTGTTTTTT
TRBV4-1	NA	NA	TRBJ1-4	CASSKGQGPTNEKLFF	TGCGCCAGCAGCAAAGGCCAGGGTCCAACTAATGAAAAACTGTTTTTT
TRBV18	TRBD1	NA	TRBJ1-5	CASSRGQGASNQPQHF	TGTGCCAGCTCACGGGGACAGGGGGCAAGCAATCAGCCCCAGCATTTT
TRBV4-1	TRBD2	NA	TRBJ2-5	CASSPEREGYQETQYF	TGCGCCAGCAGCCCCGAGCGGGAGGGCTACCAAGAGACCCAGTACTTC
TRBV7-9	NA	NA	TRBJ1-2	CASSLGSGTGGYTF	TGTGCCAGCAGCTTAGGGAGCGGGACGGGTGGCTACACCTTC
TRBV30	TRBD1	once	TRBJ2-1	CAWSVSGQGLDEQFF	TGTGCCTGGAGTGTTTCGGGACAGGGACTCGATGAGCAGTTCTTC
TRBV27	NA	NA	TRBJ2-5	CASDGDSPETQYF	TGTGCCAGCGATGGGGACTCCCCAGAGACCCAGTACTTC
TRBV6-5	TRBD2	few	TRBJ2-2	CASRRVAGEVGELFF	TGTGCCAGCAGAAGAGTAGCGGGAGAGGTCGGGGAGCTGTTTTTT